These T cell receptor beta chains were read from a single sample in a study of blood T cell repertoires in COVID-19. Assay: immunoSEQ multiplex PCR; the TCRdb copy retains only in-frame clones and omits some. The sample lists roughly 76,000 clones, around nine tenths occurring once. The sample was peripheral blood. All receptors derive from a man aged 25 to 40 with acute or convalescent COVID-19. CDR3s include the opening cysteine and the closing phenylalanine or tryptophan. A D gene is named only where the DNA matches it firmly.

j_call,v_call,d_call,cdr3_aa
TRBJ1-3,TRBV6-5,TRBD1,CASFPGQSSGNTIYF
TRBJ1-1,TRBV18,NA,CASSLSGRGAEAFF
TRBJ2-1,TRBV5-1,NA,CASSSSQGAQFF
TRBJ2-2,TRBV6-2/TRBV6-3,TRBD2,CASSLGLASRELFF
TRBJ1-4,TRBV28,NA,CASTLQGRVGKLFF
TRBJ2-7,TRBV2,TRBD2,CASRLAGGPGEQYF
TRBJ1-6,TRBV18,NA,CASSPDSPNSPLHF
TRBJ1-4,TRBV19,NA,CASSLRPGGRDEKLFF
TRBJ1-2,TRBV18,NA,CASSPDGGPYGYTF
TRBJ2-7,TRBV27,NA,CASSSKTSLSYEQYF
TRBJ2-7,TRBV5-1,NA,CASSTGLYEQYF
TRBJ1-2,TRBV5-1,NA,CASSVQGDYGYTF
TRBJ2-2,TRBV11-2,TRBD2,CASSPRLAGLGGELFF
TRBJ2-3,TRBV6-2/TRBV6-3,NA,CASSYSIPPTVSTDTQYF
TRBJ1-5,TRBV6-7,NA,CASSRQPQHF
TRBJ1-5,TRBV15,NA,CATPGGAHNQPQHF
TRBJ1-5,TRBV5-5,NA,CASSLGGHPYQPQHF
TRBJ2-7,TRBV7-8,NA,CASSLTGSPTEQYF
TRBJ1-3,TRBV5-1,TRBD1,CASSATGFGNTIYF
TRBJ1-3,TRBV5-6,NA,CASRSSIGNTIYF
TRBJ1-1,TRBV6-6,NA,CASSYGAQAVEAFF
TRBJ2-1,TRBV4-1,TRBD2,CASSSDRTSFSEQFF
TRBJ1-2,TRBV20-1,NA,CSASWQSNYGYTF
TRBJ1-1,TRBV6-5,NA,CASRQQENTEAFF